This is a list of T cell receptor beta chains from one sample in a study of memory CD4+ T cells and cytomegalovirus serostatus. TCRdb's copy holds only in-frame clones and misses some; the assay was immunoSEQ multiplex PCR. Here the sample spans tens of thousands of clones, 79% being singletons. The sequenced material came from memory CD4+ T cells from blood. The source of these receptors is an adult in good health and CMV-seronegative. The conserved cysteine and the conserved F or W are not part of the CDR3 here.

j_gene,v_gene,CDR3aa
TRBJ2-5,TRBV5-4,ASSLGGGGSVETQY
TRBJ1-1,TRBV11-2,ASSLDLATGRGTEAF
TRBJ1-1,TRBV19,ASSPSTGALNTEAF
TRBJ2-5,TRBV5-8,ASSPGLAGSETQY
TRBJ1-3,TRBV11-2,ASSSTGTGGTIY
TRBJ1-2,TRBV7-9,ASSSRQGFGYGYT
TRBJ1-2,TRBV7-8,ASSPGGGLGGYT
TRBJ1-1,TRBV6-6,ASSFSWAGNTEAF
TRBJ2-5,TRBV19,ASSRTGVGETQY
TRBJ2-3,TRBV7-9,ASSSGWAVTDTQY
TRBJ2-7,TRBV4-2,ASSQDRDFYEQY
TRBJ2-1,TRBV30,AWMKRRPEQF
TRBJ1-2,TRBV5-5,ASRPDRYSPYGYT
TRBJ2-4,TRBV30,AWSARLAGVRGAKNIQY
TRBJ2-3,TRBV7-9,ASSLERGLSTDTQY
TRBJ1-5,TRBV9,ASSPTDSPQPQH
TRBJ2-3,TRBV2,ASSERGREITDTQY
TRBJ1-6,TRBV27,ASSGGIFSPLH
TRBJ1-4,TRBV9,ASSVAGAPGEKLF
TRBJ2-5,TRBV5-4,ASSGRTSGQETQY
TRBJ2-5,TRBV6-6,ASSVTGIRQETQY
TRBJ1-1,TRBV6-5,ASSPPGQPSSGAF
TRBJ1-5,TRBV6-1,ASRNTGGGNQPQH
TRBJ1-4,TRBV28,ASSLFGTGPIKLF
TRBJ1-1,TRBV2,ASIPLGWDTEAF
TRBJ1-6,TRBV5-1,ASSLGREGKASSPLH
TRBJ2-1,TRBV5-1,ASLNQNDNEQF
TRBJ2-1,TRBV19,ASSIDQSGRQF
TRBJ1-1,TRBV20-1,SARDQSLAF
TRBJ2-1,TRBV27,ASSSTSGGAINEQF
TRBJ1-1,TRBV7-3,ASSLSWERAF
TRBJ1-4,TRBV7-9,ASSLGSYGGNEKLF
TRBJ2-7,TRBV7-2,ASSLWAASSYEQY
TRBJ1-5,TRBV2,ASSQLEFNINEPQH
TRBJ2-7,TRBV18,ASSPPGDLPEQY
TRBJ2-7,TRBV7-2,ASSPRTGDEQY
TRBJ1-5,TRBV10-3,AISEGEGQPQH
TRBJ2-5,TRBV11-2,ASSLYLAAATQY
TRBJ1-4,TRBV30,AWSHPTASGLMF
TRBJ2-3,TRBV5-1,ASSLEGTGIRDTQY
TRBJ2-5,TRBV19,ASSIPSAGRETQY
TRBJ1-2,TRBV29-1,SVEGGFPNYGYT
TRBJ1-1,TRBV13,ASSMSGTGATEAF
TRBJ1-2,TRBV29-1,SAKIGGNYGYT